Included here is one T cell receptor beta chain sequence, with context. Its specificity is unknown. This sample was included in a study of OX40 agonist ivuxolimab in advanced cancers. Study-wide results and limits: Partial responders treated at 0.1-3.0 mg/kg exhibited clonal expansion among the lowest measured. Also showing low normalized T-cell clonal expansion were some of the nonresponders.

Patients with autoimmune history or systemic immunosuppression were excluded. Measured with immunoSEQ multiplex PCR; TCRdb has only the in-frame clones, and not every one. The table has about 64,000 clones, 80% to 90% seen once. Per germline, CDR1 MNHEY and CDR2 SMNVEV (reference sequence). The CDR3 runs 15 residues. V dropped 6 bases and J dropped 8; count of bases not matched to a gene: 8. This clonotype was obtained from an adult with an advanced solid tumor such as melanoma, head and neck, liver or kidney cancer. Sequenced here: CD4+ or CD8+ T cells sorted from blood, sampled in a trial of the OX40 agonist ivuxolimab. The rearrangement joins TRBV27 to TRBJ2-1; 12 bases match TRBD2. DNA for the CDR3: TGTGCCAGCAGGTCGACTAGCGGGAGTGTGTATGAGCAGTTCTTC. Protein sequence: CASRSTSGSVYEQFF.